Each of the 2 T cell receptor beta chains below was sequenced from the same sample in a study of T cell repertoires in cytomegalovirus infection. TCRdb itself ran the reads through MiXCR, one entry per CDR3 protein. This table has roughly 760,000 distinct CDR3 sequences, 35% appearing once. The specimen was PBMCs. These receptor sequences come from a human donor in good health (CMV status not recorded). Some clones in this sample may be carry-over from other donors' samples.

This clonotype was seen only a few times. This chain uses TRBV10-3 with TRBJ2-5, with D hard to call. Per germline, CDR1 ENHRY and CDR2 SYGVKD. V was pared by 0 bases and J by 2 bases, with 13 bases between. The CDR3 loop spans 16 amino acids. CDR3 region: CAISESLSTGQETQYF. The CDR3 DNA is TGTGCCATCAGTGAGTCCCTATCGACGGGTCAAGAGACCCAGTACTTC.

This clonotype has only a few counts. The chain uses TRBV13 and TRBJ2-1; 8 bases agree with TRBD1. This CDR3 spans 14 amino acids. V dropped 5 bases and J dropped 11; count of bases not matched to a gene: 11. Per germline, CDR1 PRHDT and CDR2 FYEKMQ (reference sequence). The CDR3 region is CASSPPFDRGKQFF. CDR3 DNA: TGTGCCAGCAGCCCCCCCTTCGACAGGGGAAAGCAGTTCTTC.